This T cell receptor (beta chain) was documented in a study of cytomegalovirus exposure and HLA in healthy donors. About the study: The study's early data release held about 85 million unique TCRs from HLA-typed donors. Study results and limitations: The authors later found TCR association rates varying by HLA locus, with DRB1 most and HLA-C fewest. Through in vitro validation, three CMV-associated chains were shown to be specific for CMV antigens.

A note on this clone: Its cognate antigen is unknown.

The germline V and J ends were trimmed by 7 bases and 5 bases, with 14 bases remaining between them. The CDR3 runs to 13 residues. Germline lookup yields CDR1 SNHLY and CDR2 FYNNEI. The donors were healthy bone marrow donors. The PCR was carried out with 60 Vbeta primers and 13 Jbeta primers. Generated by immunoSEQ multiplex PCR, the TCRdb table keeps only in-frame clones and is missing some. The repertoire holds about 170,000 clones, with more than 75% as singletons. The TCR sequence derives from a man aged 30 to 39 in good health and CMV-seropositive. The chain joins TRBV2 to TRBJ2-5, with D perhaps matching TRBD1 (6 bases). Material for sequencing was PBMCs. The CDR3 reads CASNTDSSETQYF. CDR3 in DNA: TGTGCCAGCAACACGGACAGTTCGGAGACCCAGTACTTC.